Sequencing of this TCR beta chain was carried out in a study of shared clonotypes between healthy human individuals. For the study at large: Researchers assigned three CD4 naive, three CD4 memory, two CD8 naive and one CD8 memory plate to each donor. Whole-study findings and limits: Generally, naive subsets (rather than memory subsets) showed larger estimated richness. Rarefaction demonstrated incomplete sorted-subset sequencing despite large depth.

Only in-frame clones appear in the TCRdb table, and some are missing; sequencing was by immunoSEQ multiplex PCR. Of fewer than 1 million clones in the sample, roughly 96% were seen once. V was shortened by 0 bases and J by 2 bases, with 15 bases between the two germline ends. This CDR3 region has 16 residues. Germline CDR1 reads SQVTM; CDR2 reads ANQGSEA. As for this clone: Its antigen is unidentified.

Terminally differentiated effector memory CD45RA+ cells were excluded by CCR7 positive selection of CD45RO-negative cells. Donors were healthy HIV-negative adults without recently reported acute infections or vaccinations. The chain links TRBV29-1 to TRBJ2-3; tentative D call: TRBD2 (6 bases). This TCR derives from a man aged 25 to 40 in good health. Sample: naive CD8+ T cells sorted from blood. CDR3 DNA sequence: TGCAGCGTTGAAGATTACCGCGGGAATCCCACAGATACGCAGTATTTT. This sequence encodes CSVEDYRGNPTDTQYF.